What follows describes a single T cell receptor (beta chain). The data were obtained in a study of blood T cell repertoires in COVID-19. Generated by immunoSEQ multiplex PCR, the TCRdb table keeps only in-frame clones and is missing some. The table records 180,000 or so clones, approximately 83% of them present only once. Germline V gene sequence: CDR1 MNHEY, CDR2 SVGAGI. The CDR3 is 14 amino acids. After removal of 7 bases from V and 0 bases from J, the junction contained 4 bases not matched to a gene. Sequencing was done on a sample of peripheral blood. The origin of this receptor is a man aged 55 to 70 with acute or convalescent COVID-19. The chain recombines TRBV6-5 with TRBJ1-1, with 8 bases aligning to TRBD1. CDR3 loop: CASTRQGMNTEAFF. CDR3 bases: TGTGCCAGCACCAGACAGGGGATGAACACTGAAGCTTTCTTT.